This T cell receptor (beta chain) was observed in a study of T cell repertoires in cytomegalovirus infection. Study-level information: The public TCR beta signatures pointed to both CMV infection and matching HLA type. Study results and limitations: HLA-C-restricted TCR beta clonotypes specific for CMV led the ex vivo response. Totalled public TCR beta family frequency picked out people who carried CMV plus the relevant HLA.

Concerning this clonotype: The antigen remains undetermined.

V was trimmed by 6 bases and J by 10 bases, leaving 15 bases between them. The CDR3 has 11 residues. Germline-derived CDR1 and CDR2 are DFQATT and SNEGSKA (reference sequence). TCRdb reanalysed the reads using MiXCR and keeps one entry per CDR3 protein. Seen here are around 270,000 distinct CDR3 sequences, less than 9.5% observed once, and the top ten hold about 15%. The sample comprised PBMCs. V usage is TRBV20-1 and J usage is TRBJ1-2; D not resolved. This clonotype was sampled from a human donor in good health (CMV status not recorded). Some clones in this sample may be carry-over from other donors' samples. The CDR3 coding sequence is TGCAGTGCCCCCCGGAATAATGACTACACCTTC. Amino acids: CSAPRNNDYTF.